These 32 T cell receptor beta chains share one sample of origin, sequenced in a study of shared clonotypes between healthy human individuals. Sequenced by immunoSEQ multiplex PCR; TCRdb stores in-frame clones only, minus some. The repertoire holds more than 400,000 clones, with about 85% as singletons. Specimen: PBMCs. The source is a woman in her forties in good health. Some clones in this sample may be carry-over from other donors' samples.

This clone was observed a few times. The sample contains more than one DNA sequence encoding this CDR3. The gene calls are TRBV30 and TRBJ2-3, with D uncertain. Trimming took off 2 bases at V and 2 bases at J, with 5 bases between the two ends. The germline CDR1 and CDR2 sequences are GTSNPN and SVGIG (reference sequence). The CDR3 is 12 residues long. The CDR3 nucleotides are TGTGCCTGGAGTCCTCCCACAGATACGCAGTATTTT. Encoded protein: CAWSPPTDTQYF.

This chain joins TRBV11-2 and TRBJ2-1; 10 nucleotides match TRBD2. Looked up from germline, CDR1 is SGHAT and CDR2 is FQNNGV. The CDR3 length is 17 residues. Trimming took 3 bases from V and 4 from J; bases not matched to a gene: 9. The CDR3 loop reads CASSFYPGTSVYNEQFF. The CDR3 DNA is TGTGCCAGCAGCTTCTATCCCGGGACTAGCGTTTACAATGAGCAGTTCTTC.

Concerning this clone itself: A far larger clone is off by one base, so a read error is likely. In DNA, the CDR3 is TGCGCCAGCACCCGAACCGGGGTTCTGTGTCAGCCCCAGCATTTT. Translated, it gives CASTRTGVLCQPQHF. V usage is TRBV4-1 and J usage is TRBJ1-5; unclear D gene. Germline CDR1 and CDR2: MGHRA and YSYEKL. The CDR3 contains 15 residues. V lost 7 bases and J lost 6, with 19 bases in between.

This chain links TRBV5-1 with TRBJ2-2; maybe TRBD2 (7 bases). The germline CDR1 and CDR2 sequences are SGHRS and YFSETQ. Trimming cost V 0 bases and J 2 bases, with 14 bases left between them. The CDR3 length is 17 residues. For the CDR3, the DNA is TGCGCCAGCAGCTTGGAGGCCGCGGGGGCTAACACCGGGGAGCTGTTTTTT. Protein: CASSLEAAGANTGELFF.

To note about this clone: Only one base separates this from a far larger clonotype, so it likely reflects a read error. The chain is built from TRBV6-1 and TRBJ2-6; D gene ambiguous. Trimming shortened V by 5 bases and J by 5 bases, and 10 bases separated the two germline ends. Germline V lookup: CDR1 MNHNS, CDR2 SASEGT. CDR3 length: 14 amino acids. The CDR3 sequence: CASSQLPRANVLTF. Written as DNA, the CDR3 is TGTGCCAGCAGTCAGTTACCTAGGGCCAACGTCCTGACTTTC.

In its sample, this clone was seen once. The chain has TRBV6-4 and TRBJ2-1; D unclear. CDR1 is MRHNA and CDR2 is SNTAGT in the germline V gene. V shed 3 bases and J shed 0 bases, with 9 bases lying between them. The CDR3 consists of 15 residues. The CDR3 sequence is CASSEDLHSYNEQFF. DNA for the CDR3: TGTGCCAGCAGTGAAGACTTACACTCCTACAATGAGCAGTTCTTC.

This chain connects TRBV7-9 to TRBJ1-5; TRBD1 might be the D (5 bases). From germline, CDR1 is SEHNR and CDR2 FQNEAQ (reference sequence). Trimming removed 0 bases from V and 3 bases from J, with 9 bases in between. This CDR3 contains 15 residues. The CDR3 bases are TGTGCCAGCAGCTTAGCGGGCAGGGACAATCAGCCCCAGCATTTT. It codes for CASSLAGRDNQPQHF.

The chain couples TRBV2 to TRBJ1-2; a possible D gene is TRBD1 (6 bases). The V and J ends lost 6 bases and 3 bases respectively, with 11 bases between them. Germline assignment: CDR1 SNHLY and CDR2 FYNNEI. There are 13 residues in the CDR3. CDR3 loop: CASSRGEDYGYTF. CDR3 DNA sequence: TGTGCCAGCAGCAGGGGAGAGGACTATGGCTACACCTTC.

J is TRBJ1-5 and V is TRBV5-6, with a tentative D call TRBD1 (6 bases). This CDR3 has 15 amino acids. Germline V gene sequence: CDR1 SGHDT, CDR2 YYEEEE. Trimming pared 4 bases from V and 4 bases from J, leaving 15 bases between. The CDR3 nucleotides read TGTGCCAGCAGCGCAGCGGACCAGGGGAATCAGCCCCAGCATTTT. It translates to CASSAADQGNQPQHF.

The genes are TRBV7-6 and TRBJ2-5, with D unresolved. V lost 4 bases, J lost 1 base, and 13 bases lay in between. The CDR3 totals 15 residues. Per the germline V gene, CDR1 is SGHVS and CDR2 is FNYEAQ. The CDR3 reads CASSSVLGPQETQYF. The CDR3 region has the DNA TGTGCCAGCAGCTCAGTACTTGGCCCCCAAGAGACCCAGTACTTC.

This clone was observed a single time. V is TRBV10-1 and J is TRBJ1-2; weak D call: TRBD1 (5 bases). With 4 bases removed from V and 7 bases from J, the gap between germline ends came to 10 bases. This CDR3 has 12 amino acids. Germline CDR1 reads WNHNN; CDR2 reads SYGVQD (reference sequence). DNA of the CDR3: TGCGCCAGCAGTGTCGCAGGGAGTGGCTACACCTTC. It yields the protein CASSVAGSGYTF.

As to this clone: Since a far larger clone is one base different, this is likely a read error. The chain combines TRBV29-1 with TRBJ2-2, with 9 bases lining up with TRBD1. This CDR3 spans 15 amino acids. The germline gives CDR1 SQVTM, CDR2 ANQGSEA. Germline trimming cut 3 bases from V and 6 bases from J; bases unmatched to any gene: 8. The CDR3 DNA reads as TGCAGCGTTGAGTGGGGACAGGGCGACGCCGGGGAGCTGTTTTTT. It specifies CSVEWGQGDAGELFF.

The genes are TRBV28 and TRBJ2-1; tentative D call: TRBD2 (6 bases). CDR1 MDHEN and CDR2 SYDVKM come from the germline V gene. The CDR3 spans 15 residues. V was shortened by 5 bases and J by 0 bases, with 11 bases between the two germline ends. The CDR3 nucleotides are TGTGCCAGCAGTCCCCTGGGGGGCTCCTACAATGAGCAGTTCTTC. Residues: CASSPLGGSYNEQFF.

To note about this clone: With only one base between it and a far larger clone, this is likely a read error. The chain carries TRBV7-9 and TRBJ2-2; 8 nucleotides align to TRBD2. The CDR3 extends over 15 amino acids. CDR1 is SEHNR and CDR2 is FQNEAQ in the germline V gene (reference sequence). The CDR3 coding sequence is TGTGTCAGCAGCCCGCAAAGCGGGAGTATGGGGGAGCTGTTTTTT. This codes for CVSSPQSGSMGELFF.

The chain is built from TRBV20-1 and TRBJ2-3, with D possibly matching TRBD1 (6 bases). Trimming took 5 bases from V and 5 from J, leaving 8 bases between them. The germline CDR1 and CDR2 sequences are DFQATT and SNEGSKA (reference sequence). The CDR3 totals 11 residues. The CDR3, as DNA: TGCAGTGCTTCAGGGGAAGATACGCAGTATTTT. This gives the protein CSASGEDTQYF.

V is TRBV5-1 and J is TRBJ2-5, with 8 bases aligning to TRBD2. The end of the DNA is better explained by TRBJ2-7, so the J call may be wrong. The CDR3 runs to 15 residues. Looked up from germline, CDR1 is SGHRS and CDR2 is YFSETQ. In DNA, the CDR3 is TGCGCCAGCAGCCCCTACAGCGGGAGCTCCTACGAGCAGTACTTC. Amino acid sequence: CASSPYSGSSYEQYF.

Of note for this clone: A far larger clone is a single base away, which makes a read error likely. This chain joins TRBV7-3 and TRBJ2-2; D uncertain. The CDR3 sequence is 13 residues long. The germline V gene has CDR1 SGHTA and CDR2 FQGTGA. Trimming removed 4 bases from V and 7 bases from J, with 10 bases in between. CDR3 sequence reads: CASSYQCDGELFF. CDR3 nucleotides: TGTGCCAGCAGCTACCAGTGCGACGGGGAGCTGTTTTTT.

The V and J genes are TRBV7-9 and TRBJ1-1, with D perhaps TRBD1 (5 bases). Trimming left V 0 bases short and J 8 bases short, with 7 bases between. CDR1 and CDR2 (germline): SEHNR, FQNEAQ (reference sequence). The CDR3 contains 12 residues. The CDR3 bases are TGTGCCAGCAGCTTAGCGCGGGGCGAAGCTTTCTTT. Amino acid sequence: CASSLARGEAFF.

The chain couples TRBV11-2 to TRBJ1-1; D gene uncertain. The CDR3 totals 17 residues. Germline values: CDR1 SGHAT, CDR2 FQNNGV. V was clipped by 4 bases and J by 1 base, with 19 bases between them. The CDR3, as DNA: TGTGCCAGCAGCTCAAGGTCGGGGTCCAACCCGAACACTGAAGCTTTCTTT. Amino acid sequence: CASSSRSGSNPNTEAFF.

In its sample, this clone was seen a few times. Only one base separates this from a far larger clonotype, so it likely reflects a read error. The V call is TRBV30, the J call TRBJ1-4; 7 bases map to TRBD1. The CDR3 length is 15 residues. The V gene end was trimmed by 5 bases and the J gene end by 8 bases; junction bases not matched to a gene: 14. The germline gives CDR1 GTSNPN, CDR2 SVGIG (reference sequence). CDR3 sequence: CAWGPQTGLGEKLFF. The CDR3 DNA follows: TGTGCCTGGGGCCCCCAGACAGGGCTTGGGGAAAAACTGTTTTTT.

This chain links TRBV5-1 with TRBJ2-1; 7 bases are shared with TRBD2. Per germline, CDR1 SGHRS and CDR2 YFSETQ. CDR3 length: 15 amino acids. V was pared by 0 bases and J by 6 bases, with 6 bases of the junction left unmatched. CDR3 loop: CASSLGSGLGNEQFF. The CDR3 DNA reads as TGCGCCAGCAGCTTGGGTAGCGGGCTAGGCAATGAGCAGTTCTTC.

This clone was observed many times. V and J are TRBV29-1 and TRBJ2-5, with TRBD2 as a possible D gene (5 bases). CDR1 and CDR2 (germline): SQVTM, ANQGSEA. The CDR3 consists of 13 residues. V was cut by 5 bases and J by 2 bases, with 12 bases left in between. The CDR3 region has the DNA TGCAGCGTTCGAGGGCTGCCGCAAGAGACCCAGTACTTC. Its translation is CSVRGLPQETQYF.

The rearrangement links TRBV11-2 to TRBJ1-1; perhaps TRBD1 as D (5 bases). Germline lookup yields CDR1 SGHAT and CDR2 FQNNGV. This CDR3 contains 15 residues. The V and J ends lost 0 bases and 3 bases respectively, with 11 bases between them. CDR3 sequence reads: CASSLDGASYTEAFF. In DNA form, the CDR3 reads TGTGCCAGCAGCTTAGACGGGGCTTCGTACACTGAAGCTTTCTTT.

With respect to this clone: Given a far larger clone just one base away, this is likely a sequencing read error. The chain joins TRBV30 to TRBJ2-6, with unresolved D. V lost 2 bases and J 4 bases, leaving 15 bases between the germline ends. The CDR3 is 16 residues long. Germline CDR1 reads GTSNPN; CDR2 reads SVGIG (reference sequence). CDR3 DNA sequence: TGTGCCTGGAGTCGCACCGGGTCCGTCGGGGCCAACGTCCTGACTTTC. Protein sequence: CAWSRTGSVGANVLTF.

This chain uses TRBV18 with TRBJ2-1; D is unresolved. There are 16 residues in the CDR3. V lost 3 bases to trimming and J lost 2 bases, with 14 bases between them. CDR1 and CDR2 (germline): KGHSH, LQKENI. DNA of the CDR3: TGTGCCAGCTCACCTGCAGGTCCTGGCGCCTACAATGAGCAGTTCTTC. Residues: CASSPAGPGAYNEQFF.

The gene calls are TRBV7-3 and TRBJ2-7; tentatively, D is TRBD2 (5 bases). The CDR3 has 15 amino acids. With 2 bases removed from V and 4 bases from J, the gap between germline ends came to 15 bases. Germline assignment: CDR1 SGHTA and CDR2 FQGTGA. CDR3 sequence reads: CASSLRTGTAYEQYF. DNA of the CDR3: TGTGCCAGCAGCTTACGGACGGGAACGGCGTACGAGCAGTACTTC.

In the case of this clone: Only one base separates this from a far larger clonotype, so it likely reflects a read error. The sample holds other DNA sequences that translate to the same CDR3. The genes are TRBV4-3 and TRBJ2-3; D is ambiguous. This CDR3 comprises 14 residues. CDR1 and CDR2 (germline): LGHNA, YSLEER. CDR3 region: CASSLAAGTDTQYF. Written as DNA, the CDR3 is TGCGCCAGCAGCCTGGCTGCCGGCACAGACACGCAGTATTTT.

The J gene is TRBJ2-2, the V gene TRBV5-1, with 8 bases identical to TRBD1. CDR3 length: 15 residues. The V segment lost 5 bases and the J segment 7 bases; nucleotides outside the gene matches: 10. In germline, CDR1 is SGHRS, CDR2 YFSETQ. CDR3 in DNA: TGCGCCAGCAGTCTCGTAACAGGGGGGATCGGGGAGCTGTTTTTT. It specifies CASSLVTGGIGELFF.

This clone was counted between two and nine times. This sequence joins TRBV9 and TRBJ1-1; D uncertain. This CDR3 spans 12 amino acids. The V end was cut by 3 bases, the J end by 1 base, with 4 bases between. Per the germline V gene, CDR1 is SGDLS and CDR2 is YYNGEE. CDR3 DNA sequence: TGTGCCAGCAGCGCCCCGAACACTGAAGCTTTCTTT. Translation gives CASSAPNTEAFF.

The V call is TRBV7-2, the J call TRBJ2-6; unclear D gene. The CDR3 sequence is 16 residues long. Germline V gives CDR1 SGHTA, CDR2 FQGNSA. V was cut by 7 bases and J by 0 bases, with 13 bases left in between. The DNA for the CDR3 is TGTGCCAGCACCGTGCAGGTTAGCTCTGGGGCCAACGTCCTGACTTTC. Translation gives CASTVQVSSGANVLTF.

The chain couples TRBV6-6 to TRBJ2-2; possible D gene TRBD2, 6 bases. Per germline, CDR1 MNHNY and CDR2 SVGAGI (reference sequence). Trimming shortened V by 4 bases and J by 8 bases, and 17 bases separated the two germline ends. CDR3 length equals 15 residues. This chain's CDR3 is CASSSPGTRVGELFF. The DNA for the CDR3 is TGTGCCAGCAGTTCCCCGGGGACTCGGGTGGGGGAGCTGTTTTTT.

Here the CDR3 DNA reads TGTGCCAGCAGCTTAGCCGTCATTGGCGAGACCCAGTACTTC. As protein: CASSLAVIGETQYF. The V call is TRBV7-8, the J call TRBJ2-5; D gene ambiguous. Per the germline V gene, CDR1 is SGHVS and CDR2 is FQNEAQ. Deletions cut 0 bases from V and 5 bases from J, with 10 bases between. The length of the CDR3 is 14 residues.